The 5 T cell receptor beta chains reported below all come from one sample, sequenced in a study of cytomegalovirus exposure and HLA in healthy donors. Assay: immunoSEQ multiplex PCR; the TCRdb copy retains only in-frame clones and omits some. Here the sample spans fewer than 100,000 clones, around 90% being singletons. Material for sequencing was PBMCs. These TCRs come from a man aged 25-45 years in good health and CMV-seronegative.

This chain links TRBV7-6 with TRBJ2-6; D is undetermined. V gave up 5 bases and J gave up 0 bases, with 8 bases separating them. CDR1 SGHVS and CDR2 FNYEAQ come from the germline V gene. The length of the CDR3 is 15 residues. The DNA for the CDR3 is TGTGCCAGCAGCCCCTCTAGCTCTGGGGCCAACGTCCTGACTTTC. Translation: CASSPSSSGANVLTF.

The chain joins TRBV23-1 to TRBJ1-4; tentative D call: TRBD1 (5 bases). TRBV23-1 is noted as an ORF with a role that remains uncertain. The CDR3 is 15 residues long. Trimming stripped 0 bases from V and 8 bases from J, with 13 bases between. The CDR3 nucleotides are TGCGCCAGCAGTCAATCTTGGGGGGATCGGGAAAAACTGTTTTTT. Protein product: CASSQSWGDREKLFF.

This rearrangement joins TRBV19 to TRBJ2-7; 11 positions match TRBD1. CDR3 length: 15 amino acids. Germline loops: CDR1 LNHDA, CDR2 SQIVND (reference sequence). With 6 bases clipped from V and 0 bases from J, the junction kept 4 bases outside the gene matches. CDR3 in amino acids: CASRTGTGGSYEQYF. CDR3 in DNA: TGTGCCAGTAGGACCGGGACAGGGGGCTCCTACGAGCAGTACTTC.

CDR3 residues: CASRTAGTNTDTQYF. CDR3 DNA: TGTGCCAGCAGGACCGCCGGGACTAATACAGATACGCAGTATTTT. The J gene is TRBJ2-3, the V gene TRBV2; 7 bases match TRBD2. Germline CDR1 is SNHLY and CDR2 is FYNNEI. V was pared by 6 bases and J by 3 bases, with 9 bases of the junction left unmatched. The CDR3 totals 15 residues.

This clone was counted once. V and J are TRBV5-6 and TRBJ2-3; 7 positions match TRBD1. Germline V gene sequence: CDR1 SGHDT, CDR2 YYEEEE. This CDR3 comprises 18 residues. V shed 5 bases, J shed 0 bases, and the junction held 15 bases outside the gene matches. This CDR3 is CASRRPGTAKASTDTQYF. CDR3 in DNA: TGTGCCAGCAGACGTCCCGGGACAGCAAAAGCTAGCACAGATACGCAGTATTTT.